The following is a T cell receptor (beta chain) sequence with its context. Its specificity is not known. V shed 8 bases, J shed 5 bases, and the junction held 6 bases outside the gene matches. The CDR3 length is 14 residues. CDR1 is MNHNS and CDR2 is SASEGT in the germline V gene. This sample is part of a study of cytomegalovirus exposure and HLA in healthy donors. Clones were sequenced by immunoSEQ multiplex PCR, and TCRdb holds only the in-frame ones, with some missing. The data show hundreds of thousands of clones, with roughly 88% seen just once and 0.83% held by the top ten. The donors were members of the validation cohort comprising over a hundred subjects, separate from the roughly 700-subject first cohort. Study findings and constraints: First-cohort TCR clusters were later found to tend to co-occur in the 120 validation repertoires. The listing of 150 to 200 TCR beta chains classed them as cytomegalovirus-associated.

Sequencing was performed on PBMCs. The rearrangement links TRBV6-1 to TRBJ1-5; 10 bases line up with TRBD1. This TCR came from a woman aged 18 to 35 in good health and CMV-seronegative. CDR3 in DNA: TGTGCCAGCGGGACGGGACAGGGGTATCAGCCCCAGCATTTT. It encodes CASGTGQGYQPQHF.